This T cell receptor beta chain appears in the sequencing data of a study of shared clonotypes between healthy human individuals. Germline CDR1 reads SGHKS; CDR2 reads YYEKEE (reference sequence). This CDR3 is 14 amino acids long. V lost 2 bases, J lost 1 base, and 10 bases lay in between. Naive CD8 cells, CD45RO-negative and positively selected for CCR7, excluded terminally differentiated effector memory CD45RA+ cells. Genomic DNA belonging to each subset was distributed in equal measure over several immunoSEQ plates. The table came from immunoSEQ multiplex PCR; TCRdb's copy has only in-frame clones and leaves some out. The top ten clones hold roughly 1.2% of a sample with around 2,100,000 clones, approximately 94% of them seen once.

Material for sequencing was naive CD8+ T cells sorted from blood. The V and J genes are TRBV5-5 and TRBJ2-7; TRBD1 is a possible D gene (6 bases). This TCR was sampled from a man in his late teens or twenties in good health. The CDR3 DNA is TGTGCCAGCAGCTTCGCAGGGGCATCCTACGAGCAGTACTTC. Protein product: CASSFAGASYEQYF.